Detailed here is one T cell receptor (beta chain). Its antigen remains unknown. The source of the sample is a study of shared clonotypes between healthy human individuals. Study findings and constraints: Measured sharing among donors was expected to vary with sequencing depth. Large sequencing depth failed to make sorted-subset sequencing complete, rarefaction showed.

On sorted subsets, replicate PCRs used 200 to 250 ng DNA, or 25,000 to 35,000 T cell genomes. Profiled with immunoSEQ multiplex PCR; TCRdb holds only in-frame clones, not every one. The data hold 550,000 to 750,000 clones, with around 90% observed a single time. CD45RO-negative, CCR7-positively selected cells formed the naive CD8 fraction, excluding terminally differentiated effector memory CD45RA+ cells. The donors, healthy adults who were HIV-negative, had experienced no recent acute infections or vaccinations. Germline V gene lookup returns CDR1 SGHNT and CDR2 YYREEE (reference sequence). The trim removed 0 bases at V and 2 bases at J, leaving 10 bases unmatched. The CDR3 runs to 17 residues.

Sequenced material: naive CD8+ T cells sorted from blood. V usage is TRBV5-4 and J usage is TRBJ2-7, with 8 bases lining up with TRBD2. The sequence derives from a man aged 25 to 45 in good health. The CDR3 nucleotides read TGTGCCAGCAGCTTGGGGCTAGCGGGCCTATCGACCTACGAGCAGTACTTC. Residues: CASSLGLAGLSTYEQYF.